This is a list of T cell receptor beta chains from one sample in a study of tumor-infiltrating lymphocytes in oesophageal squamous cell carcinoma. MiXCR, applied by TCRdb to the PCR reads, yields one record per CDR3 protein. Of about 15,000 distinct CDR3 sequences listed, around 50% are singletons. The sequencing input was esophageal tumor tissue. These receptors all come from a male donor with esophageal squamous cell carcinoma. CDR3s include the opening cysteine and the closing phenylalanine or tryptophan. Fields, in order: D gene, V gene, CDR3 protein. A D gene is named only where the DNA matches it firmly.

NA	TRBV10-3	CAIRVARTDEAFF
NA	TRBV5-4	CASSLAFGQGTGELYF
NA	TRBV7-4	CASSDWRAGNEQFF
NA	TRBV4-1	CASSPRDQKGRETQYF
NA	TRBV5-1	CASSFGGGQPQHF
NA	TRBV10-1	CASSGQYQETQYF
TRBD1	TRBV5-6	CASSPGQGFGYTF
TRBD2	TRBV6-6	CASTSGSGAKNIQYF
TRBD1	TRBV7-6	CASSLVYSGGSNEQYF
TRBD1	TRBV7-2	CASSARQGGSTDTQYF
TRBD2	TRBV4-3	CASSSTSGGTGELFF
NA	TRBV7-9	CASSLSQLDQETQYF
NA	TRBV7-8	CASSPGRPPETQYF
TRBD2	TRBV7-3	CASSRWAGEGNEQFF
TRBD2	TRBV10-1	CASTPGGTGELFF
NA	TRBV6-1	CASSEVVGELFF
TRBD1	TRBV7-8	CASSLAVTGGLRTQYF
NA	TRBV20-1	CSARGSRRNEQFF
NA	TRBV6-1	CASGLGGRADTQYF
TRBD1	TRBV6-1	CASSEAGQGARSSYNSPLHF
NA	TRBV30	CAWGEGASEKLFF
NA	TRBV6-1	CASSQWANQLQETQYF
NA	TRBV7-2	CASSSLQGSSGELFF
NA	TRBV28	CASSISARSLIF
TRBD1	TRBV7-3	CASSIGQGTYEQYF
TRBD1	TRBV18	CASSAIQGPNQPQHF
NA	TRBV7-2	CASSLSRANEQFF
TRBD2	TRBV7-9	CASSSSGRVETQYF
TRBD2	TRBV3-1	CASSALAGGGKNIQYF
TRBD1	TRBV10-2	CASWTGPYNEQFF
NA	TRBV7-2	CASSLEGRGTSQFF
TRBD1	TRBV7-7	CASRLNRGVEQYF
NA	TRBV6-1	CASSEDLPDTQYF
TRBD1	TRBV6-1	CASTLGQGAAYEQYF
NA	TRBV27	CASSFSGRGNTGELFF
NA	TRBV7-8	CASSLEGEWDIGTEAFF
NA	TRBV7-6	CASSLTRDTGELFF
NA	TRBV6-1	CASSSRPGGDF
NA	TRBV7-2	CASSTTTSTDTQYF
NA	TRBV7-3	CASSLTRQADTQYF
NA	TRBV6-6	CASSYGAGSGETQYF
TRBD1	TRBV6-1	CASRPGQGPYNEQFF